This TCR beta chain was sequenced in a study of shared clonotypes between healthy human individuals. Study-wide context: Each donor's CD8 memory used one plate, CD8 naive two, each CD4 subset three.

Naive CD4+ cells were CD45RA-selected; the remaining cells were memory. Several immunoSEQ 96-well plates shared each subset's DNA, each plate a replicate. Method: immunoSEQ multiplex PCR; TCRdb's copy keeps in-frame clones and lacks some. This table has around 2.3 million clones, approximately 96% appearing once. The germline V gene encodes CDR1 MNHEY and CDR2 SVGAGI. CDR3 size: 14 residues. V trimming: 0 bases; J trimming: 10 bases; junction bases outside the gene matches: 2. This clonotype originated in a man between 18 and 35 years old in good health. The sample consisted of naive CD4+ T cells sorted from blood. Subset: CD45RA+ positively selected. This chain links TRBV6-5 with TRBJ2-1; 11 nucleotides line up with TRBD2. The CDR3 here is CASSYSGTSGEQFF. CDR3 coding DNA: TGTGCCAGCAGTTACTCCGGGACTAGCGGCGAGCAGTTCTTC.